Listed below are T cell receptor beta chains from one sample, sequenced in a study. TCRdb reprocessed the RT-PCR reads with MiXCR, giving one entry per CDR3 protein. The table has about 680,000 distinct CDR3 sequences, 12% to 15% seen once. Sequenced input: memory CD4+ T cells from blood. The receptors were sampled from a female donor in good health, serving as a healthy control. Both conserved end residues are part of each CDR3. The D gene is left open where the match is weak. Clone size, where shown, is once, few, many, or a class for clones that have expanded.

cdr3_nt,cdr3_aa,v_call,j_call,clone_size,d_call
TGCAGTGGATGGGAGAGCTCCTACAATGAGCAGTTCTTC,CSGWESSYNEQFF,TRBV20-1,TRBJ2-1,few,-
TGTGCCAGCAGCTCATGGACAGGGGCCGCCAATGAAAAACTGTTTTTT,CASSSWTGAANEKLFF,TRBV5-4,TRBJ1-4,few,TRBD1
TGCGCCAGCAGTGTTGCTCCCGGTTCTAACACTGAAGCTTTCTTT,CASSVAPGSNTEAFF,TRBV10-1,TRBJ1-1,-,-
TGCAGTGCCCCCGGACAGTCTGGAAACACCATATATTTT,CSAPGQSGNTIYF,TRBV20-1,TRBJ1-3,-,-
TGTGCCATCAGTGATGGCAGGAGGGCCTACGAGCAGTACTTC,CAISDGRRAYEQYF,TRBV10-3,TRBJ2-7,few,-
TGCACCTCCCCGAGGGGGAGCACAGATACGCAGTATTTT,CTSPRGSTDTQYF,TRBV20-1,TRBJ2-3,few,-
TGTGCCAGCAGCGCCAGCATGGGGTCGGAAAAACTGTTTTTT,CASSASMGSEKLFF,TRBV7-2,TRBJ1-4,-,-
TGTGCCAGCAGCTTAGGCCAGCTCGATGGCTACACCTTC,CASSLGQLDGYTF,TRBV7-6,TRBJ1-2,-,-
TGTGCCAGCAGCGCCGACAGGCCCGGCTCCTACAATGAGCAGTTCTTC,CASSADRPGSYNEQFF,TRBV9,TRBJ2-1,-,-
TGTGCCACCAGCAGAGAACTAGCGGGAGTCGCCTCCTACAATGAGCAGTTCTTC,CATSRELAGVASYNEQFF,TRBV15,TRBJ2-1,-,TRBD2
TGTGCCACCGAAGGACAGGGAAAACAACACAACGAGCAGTACTTC,CATEGQGKQHNEQYF,TRBV6-6,TRBJ2-7,-,TRBD1
TGCAGTGCCGGGGGGGGCAGCGACTATGGCTACACCTTC,CSAGGGSDYGYTF,TRBV20-1,TRBJ1-2,-,-
TGTGCCAGCAGCTTGTCCGGGACAGTCTCCTACGAGCAGTACTTC,CASSLSGTVSYEQYF,TRBV7-2,TRBJ2-7,many,TRBD1
TGTGCCAGCAGTCCCCAAAAGAACACTGAAGCTTTCTTT,CASSPQKNTEAFF,TRBV6-5,TRBJ1-1,few,-
TGTGCCAGCAGCTGGACAGGGGGGCAAGGCACAGATACGCAGTATTTT,CASSWTGGQGTDTQYF,TRBV7-3,TRBJ2-3,few,TRBD1
TGTGCCAGCAGCCCCAGTACCGAAAATCAGCCCCAGCATTTT,CASSPSTENQPQHF,TRBV9,TRBJ1-5,many,-
TGTGCCAGCAGCCAAGATCTCGCCCTCTCTTATGGCTACACCTTC,CASSQDLALSYGYTF,TRBV4-2,TRBJ1-2,few,-
TGCAGTGTTACGAGGGGGACAGGGGAGACAGATACGCAGTATTTT,CSVTRGTGETDTQYF,TRBV20-1,TRBJ2-3,many,TRBD1
TGCGCCAGCAGCTTGGCAGCGTTCTACGAGCAGTACTTC,CASSLAAFYEQYF,TRBV5-1,TRBJ2-7,few,-
TGTGCCAGCTCACCACGACAGGAGGAAAACTATGGCTACACCTTC,CASSPRQEENYGYTF,TRBV18,TRBJ1-2,few,-
TGCAGTGCTAGAGCGGGGGGCATGAATTCACCCCTCCACTTT,CSARAGGMNSPLHF,TRBV20-1,TRBJ1-6,-,-
TGTGCCAGCAGTAGAAGTGACGGACAGGGGGGTGTCGAGCAGTACTTC,CASSRSDGQGGVEQYF,TRBV12-3/TRBV12-4,TRBJ2-7,many,TRBD1
TGTGCCAGCAGCTTAGCGGGGGGCGCATCGACTGAAGCTTTCTTT,CASSLAGGASTEAFF,TRBV7-2,TRBJ1-1,-,-
TGTGCCAGCAGTGACCCCGCAACGGGGGATACTGAAGCTTTCTTT,CASSDPATGDTEAFF,TRBV12-3/TRBV12-4,TRBJ1-1,few,-
TGCGCCAGCAGCTTGGAAGCGAACCTGAACACTGAAGCTTTCTTT,CASSLEANLNTEAFF,TRBV5-1,TRBJ1-1,many,-
TGCGCCAGCAGCCAGTCCGGGAGGGTGACGTGGGAGACCCAGTACTTC,CASSQSGRVTWETQYF,TRBV5-1,TRBJ2-5,-,TRBD2
TGTGCCAGCAGCTTAGACAGGGGCGTTATTAATTCACCCCTCCACTTT,CASSLDRGVINSPLHF,TRBV7-2,TRBJ1-6,-,TRBD1
TGTGCCAGCAGCGTCAGGGGGTCCTACGAGCAGTACTTC,CASSVRGSYEQYF,TRBV9,TRBJ2-7,many,TRBD1
TGCGCCAGCAGCTTGAGGTCAGGGCCCACTGAAGCTTTCTTT,CASSLRSGPTEAFF,TRBV5-1,TRBJ1-1,many,-
TGTGCCAGCAGTCTGGGGGGCAGGGTGGAACGGCAGTACTTC,CASSLGGRVERQYF,TRBV28,TRBJ2-7,few,-
TGTGCCAGCAGTGTATCGGAGACTAGCGGTATCTACGAGCAGTACTTC,CASSVSETSGIYEQYF,TRBV6-1,TRBJ2-7,few,TRBD2
TGTGCCACCAGTGACTTACATAGGATTTATGGCTACACCTTC,CATSDLHRIYGYTF,TRBV24-1,TRBJ1-2,few,-
TGTGCCAGCAGTGTATTGCGGGACTCCTACGAGCAGTACTTC,CASSVLRDSYEQYF,TRBV2,TRBJ2-7,-,-
TGCAGCGTTGAAGCGTCCTTTGGCACTGAAGCTTTCTTT,CSVEASFGTEAFF,TRBV29-1,TRBJ1-1,many,-
TGTGCCAGCAGGCCCGGCCCCACAGATACGCAGTATTTT,CASRPGPTDTQYF,TRBV6-2/TRBV6-3,TRBJ2-3,few,-
TGCGCCAGCAGCTTGGAGGGGAGGCACACCATATATTTT,CASSLEGRHTIYF,TRBV5-1,TRBJ1-3,-,-
TGTGCCAGCAGTTACCAGGAACGGTTCGAGCAGTACTTC,CASSYQERFEQYF,TRBV6-6,TRBJ2-7,many,-
TGCGCCAGCAGCTGGACAGGGGCGCGTGGGGACGAGCAGTACTTC,CASSWTGARGDEQYF,TRBV5-1,TRBJ2-7,few,TRBD1
TGTGCCAGCAGGCAGGGTACTGGAAACACCATATATTTT,CASRQGTGNTIYF,TRBV6-5,TRBJ1-3,many,-
TGTGCCACCAGTGATAACAGGTTTACCTACAATGAGCAGTTCTTC,CATSDNRFTYNEQFF,TRBV24-1,TRBJ2-1,few,-
TGTGCCAGCAGTATAGGGGCGCCAGATACGCAGTATTTT,CASSIGAPDTQYF,TRBV6-5,TRBJ2-3,many,-
TGCGCCAGCAGCTTGGAAGGGCATAGCAATCAGCCCCAGCATTTT,CASSLEGHSNQPQHF,TRBV5-1,TRBJ1-5,many,-
TGTGCCATCAGTGATCCCACAGGGGCCTCCTACGAGCAGTACTTC,CAISDPTGASYEQYF,TRBV10-3,TRBJ2-7,-,TRBD1
TGTGCCAGCAGGGCTACTAGCGGGAGGGCCAGTCGGGAGCAGTTCTTC,CASRATSGRASREQFF,TRBV6-5,TRBJ2-1,many,TRBD2
TGTGCCACCAGCAGGGGCTGGCGGGAAGGGAAAGAGACCCAGTACTTC,CATSRGWREGKETQYF,TRBV15,TRBJ2-5,-,-
TGTGCCAGCAGCCTCAAGGGACTAGCGGGGGGGGTCACAGATACGCAGTATTTT,CASSLKGLAGGVTDTQYF,TRBV7-2,TRBJ2-3,many,TRBD2
TGTGCCAGCAGCTTAAAAGGGGAAGAGACCCAGTACTTC,CASSLKGEETQYF,TRBV7-2,TRBJ2-5,-,-
TGCGCCAGCAGCCAAGGAGGAAGGGGGAAGGAACTGTTTTTT,CASSQGGRGKELFF,TRBV4-3,TRBJ1-4,few,-
TGTGCCAGCAGCTACGACAGAAACTACGAGCAGTACTTC,CASSYDRNYEQYF,TRBV7-2,TRBJ2-7,-,-
TGTGCCACCAGCAGAGAGGGGCTTTACCAGCATTTT,CATSREGLYQHF,TRBV15,TRBJ1-5,-,-
TGTGCCAGCAGTTCCGGGACCGAGGGAAACACCATATATTTT,CASSSGTEGNTIYF,TRBV28,TRBJ1-3,-,-
TGTGCCAGCAGCCAAGGACAGGGTAGGAACACTGAAGCTTTCTTT,CASSQGQGRNTEAFF,TRBV4-2,TRBJ1-1,few,TRBD1
TGCAGTGCTAGAGTTCCAGGGCCCAATCAGCCCCAGCATTTT,CSARVPGPNQPQHF,TRBV20-1,TRBJ1-5,-,-